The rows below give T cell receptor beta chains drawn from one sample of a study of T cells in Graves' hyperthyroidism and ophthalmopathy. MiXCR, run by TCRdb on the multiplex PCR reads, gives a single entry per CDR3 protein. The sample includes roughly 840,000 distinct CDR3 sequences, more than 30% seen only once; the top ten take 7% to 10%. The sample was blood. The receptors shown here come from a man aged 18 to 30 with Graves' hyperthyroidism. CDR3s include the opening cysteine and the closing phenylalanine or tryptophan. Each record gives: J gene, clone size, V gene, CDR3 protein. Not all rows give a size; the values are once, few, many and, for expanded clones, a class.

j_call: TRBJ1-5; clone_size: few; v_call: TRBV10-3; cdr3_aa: CAISEGTSNQPQHF
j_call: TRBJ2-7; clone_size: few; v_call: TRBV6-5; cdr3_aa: CASSYARYSSYEQYF
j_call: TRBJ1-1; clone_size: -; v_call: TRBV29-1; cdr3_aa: CSVRDTNTEAFF
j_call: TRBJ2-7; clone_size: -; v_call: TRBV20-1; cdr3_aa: CSARDPPSGSSYEQYF
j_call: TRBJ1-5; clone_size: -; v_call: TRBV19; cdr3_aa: CASSFRREGGQPQHF
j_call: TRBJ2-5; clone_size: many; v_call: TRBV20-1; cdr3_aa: CSAGSGSQGETQYF
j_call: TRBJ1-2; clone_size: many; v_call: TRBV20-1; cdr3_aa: CSALDMEGYTF
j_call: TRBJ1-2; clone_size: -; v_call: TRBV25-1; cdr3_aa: CASPDMGYGYTF
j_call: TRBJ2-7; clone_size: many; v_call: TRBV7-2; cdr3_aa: CASSRTSGSRYEQYF
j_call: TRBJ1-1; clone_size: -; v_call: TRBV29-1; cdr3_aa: CSVEDRGVAGMDTEAFF